The clone carrying this T cell receptor beta chain was detected once. What it binds is unknown. Germline CDR1 LGHNA, CDR2 YSLEER. Trimming stripped 0 bases from V and 3 bases from J, with 11 bases between. The CDR3 contains 15 residues. This sample was taken from a study of T cell responses to AZD1222 COVID-19 vaccine. General study results and limits: Vaccine-associated CD4 TCRs spanned spike, dominant at 160-218 and 743-854.

Sequencing was performed with immunoSEQ multiplex PCR; in TCRdb, only in-frame clones are kept and a portion is missing. The sample records about 180,000 clones, around nine tenths being singletons. The sequence came from an adult in good health. This specimen was peripheral blood, taken on day 0 of AZD1222 vaccination. The V and J genes are TRBV4-3 and TRBJ1-1; possible D gene TRBD1, 6 bases. CDR3 sequence reads: CASSQDPGAYTEAFF. In DNA, the CDR3 is TGCGCCAGCAGCCAAGATCCGGGGGCGTACACTGAAGCTTTCTTT.